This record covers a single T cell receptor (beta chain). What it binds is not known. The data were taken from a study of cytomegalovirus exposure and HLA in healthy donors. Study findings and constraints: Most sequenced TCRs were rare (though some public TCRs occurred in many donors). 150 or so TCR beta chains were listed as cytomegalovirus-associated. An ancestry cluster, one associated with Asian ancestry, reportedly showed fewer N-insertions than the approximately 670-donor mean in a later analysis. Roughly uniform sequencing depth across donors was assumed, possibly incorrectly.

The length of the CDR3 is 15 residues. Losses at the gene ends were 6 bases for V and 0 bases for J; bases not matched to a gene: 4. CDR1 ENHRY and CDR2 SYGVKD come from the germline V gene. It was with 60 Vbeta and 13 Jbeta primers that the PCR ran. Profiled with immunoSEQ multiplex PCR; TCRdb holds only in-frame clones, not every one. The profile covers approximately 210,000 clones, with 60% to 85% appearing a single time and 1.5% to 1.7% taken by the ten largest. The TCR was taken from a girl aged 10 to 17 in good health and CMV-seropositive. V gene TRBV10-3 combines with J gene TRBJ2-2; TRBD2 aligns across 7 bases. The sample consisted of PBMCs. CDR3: CAIRASGSNTGELFF. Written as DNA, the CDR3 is TGTGCCATCAGGGCTAGCGGTTCGAACACCGGGGAGCTGTTTTTT.